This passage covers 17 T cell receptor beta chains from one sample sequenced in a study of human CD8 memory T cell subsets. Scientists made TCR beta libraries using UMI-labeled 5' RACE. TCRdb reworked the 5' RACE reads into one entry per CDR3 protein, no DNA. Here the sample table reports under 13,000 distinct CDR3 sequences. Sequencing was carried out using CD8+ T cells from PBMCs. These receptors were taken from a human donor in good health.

The CDR3 reads CASSTLNSYEQFF. The J gene is TRBJ2-1, the V gene TRBV27. CDR1 is MNHEY, CDR2 SMNVEV, per germline (reference sequence). This CDR3 region has 13 residues.

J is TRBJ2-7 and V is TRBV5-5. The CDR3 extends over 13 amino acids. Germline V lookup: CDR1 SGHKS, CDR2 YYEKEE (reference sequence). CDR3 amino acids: CASSWDSTYEQYF.

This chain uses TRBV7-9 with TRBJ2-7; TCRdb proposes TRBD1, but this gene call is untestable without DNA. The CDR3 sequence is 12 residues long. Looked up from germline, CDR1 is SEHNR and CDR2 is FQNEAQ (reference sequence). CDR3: CASSPTDYEQYF.

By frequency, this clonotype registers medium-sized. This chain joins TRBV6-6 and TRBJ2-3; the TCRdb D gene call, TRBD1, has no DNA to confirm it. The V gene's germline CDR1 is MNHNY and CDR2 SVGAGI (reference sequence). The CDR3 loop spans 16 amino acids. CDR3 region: CASSFADRASTDTQYF.

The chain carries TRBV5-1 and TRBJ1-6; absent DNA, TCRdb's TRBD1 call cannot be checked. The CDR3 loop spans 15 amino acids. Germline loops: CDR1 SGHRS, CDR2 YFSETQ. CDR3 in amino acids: CASSLEQGLGSPLHF.

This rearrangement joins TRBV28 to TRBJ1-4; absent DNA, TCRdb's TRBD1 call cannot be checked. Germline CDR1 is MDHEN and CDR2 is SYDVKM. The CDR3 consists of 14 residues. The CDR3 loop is CATSPPGTNEKLFF.

The CDR3 sequence: CASSSGTGGFDEQFF. The rearrangement joins TRBV12-3 or TRBV12-4 to TRBJ2-1; TCRdb returns TRBD1, unconfirmable since there is no DNA. The CDR3 has 15 amino acids.

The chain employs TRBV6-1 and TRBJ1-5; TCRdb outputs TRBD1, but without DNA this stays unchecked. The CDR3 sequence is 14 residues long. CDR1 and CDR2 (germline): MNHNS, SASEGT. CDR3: CASSIGQPNQPQHF.

CDR3 sequence: CATSDPTGGTQYF. The rearrangement links TRBV24-1 to TRBJ2-3; TCRdb proposes TRBD1, but this gene call is untestable without DNA. Germline V gene lookup returns CDR1 KGHDR and CDR2 SFDVKD. This CDR3 contains 13 residues.

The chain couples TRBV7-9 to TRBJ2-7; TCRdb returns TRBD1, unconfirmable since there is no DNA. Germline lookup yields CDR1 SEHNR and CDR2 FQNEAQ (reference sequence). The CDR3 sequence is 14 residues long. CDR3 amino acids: CASSSSVGQHEQYF.

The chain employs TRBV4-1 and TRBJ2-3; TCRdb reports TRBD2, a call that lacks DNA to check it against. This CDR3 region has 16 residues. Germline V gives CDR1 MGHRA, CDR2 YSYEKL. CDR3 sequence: CASSQLTSAYLTGQYF.

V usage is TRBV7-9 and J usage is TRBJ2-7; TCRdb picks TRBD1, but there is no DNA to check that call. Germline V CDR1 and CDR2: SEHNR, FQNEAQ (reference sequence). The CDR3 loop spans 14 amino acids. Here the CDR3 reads CASSSDLGQHEQYF.

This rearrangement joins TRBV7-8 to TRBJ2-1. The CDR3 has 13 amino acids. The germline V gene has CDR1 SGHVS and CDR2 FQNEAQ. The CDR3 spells CASSLNLNNEQFF.

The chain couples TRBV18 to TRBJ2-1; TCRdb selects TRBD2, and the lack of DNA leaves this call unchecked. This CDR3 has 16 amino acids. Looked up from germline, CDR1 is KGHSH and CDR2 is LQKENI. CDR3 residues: CASSELAAGGYNEQFF.

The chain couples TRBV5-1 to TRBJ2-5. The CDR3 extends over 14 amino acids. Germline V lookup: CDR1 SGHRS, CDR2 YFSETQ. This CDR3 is CASSWVGSQETQYF.

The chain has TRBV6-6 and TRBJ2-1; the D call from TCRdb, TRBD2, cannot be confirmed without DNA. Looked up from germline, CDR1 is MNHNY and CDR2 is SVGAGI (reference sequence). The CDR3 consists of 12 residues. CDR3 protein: CASSVRADEQFF.

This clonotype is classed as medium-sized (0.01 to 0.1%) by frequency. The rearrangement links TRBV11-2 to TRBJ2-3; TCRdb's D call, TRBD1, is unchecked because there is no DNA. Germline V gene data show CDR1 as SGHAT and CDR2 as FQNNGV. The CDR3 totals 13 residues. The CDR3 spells CASTRSSTDTQYF.